The 14 T cell receptor beta chains below all came from one sample that was sequenced in a study of blood T cell repertoires in COVID-19. Sequenced by immunoSEQ multiplex PCR; TCRdb stores in-frame clones only, minus some. The sample lists 90,000 to 130,000 clones; roughly four fifths were seen once. Sequenced: peripheral blood. Receptor source: a woman aged 55-70 years with acute or convalescent COVID-19.

The chain recombines TRBV30 with TRBJ1-4, with 11 bases matching TRBD1. This CDR3 is built from 15 residues. Germline V gives CDR1 GTSNPN, CDR2 SVGIG (reference sequence). Trimming removed 4 bases from V and 8 bases from J; junction bases left unmatched: 9. The CDR3 DNA sequence: TGTGCCTGGACCCAGATGGGACAGGGGGACGAAAAACTGTTTTTT. Its protein product is CAWTQMGQGDEKLFF.

This clone was recorded only once. This chain uses TRBV11-1 with TRBJ2-5; a possible D gene is TRBD1 (5 bases). V lost 5 bases to trimming and J lost 3 bases, with 10 bases between them. The CDR3 extends over 13 amino acids. From germline, CDR1 is SGHAT and CDR2 FQDESV (reference sequence). The CDR3 bases are TGTGCCAGCAGCCGTGGGGCAGAAGAGACCCAGTACTTC. It codes for CASSRGAEETQYF.

This sequence joins TRBV5-6 and TRBJ2-5; 10 nucleotides line up with TRBD1. Looked up from germline, CDR1 is SGHDT and CDR2 is YYEEEE. CDR3 size: 15 residues. Trimming at V came to 4 bases and at J to 5 bases, leaving 8 bases not matched to a gene. CDR3 DNA: TGTGCCAGCAGCCCGGGACAGGGGTTGGGGGAGACCCAGTACTTC. Amino acid sequence: CASSPGQGLGETQYF.

The chain couples TRBV24-1 to TRBJ1-5; D might be TRBD1 (6 bases). This CDR3 has 16 residues. Trimming shortened V by 6 bases and J by 1 base, and 15 bases separated the two germline ends. The germline V gene has CDR1 KGHDR and CDR2 SFDVKD. In DNA form, the CDR3 reads TGTGCCACCAGTAGTACAAGGCAGGGGAGCAATCAGCCCCAGCATTTT. Translated: CATSSTRQGSNQPQHF.

The chain employs TRBV5-1 and TRBJ1-5; 11 nucleotides match TRBD1. The ends lost 2 bases at V and 4 bases at J; junction bases unmatched: 8. This CDR3 spans 17 amino acids. CDR1 and CDR2 (germline): SGHRS, YFSETQ. The CDR3 loop is CASSLSGQGERNQPQHF. The CDR3 nucleotides read TGCGCCAGCAGCTTATCGGGACAGGGGGAAAGGAATCAGCCCCAGCATTTT.

The CDR3 sequence: CASSRTLWGPDTEAFF. The CDR3 bases are TGTGCCAGCAGCCGCACTCTTTGGGGGCCAGACACTGAAGCTTTCTTT. The V call is TRBV11-1, the J call TRBJ1-1; D is possibly TRBD1 (6 bases). The CDR3 sequence is 16 residues long. V lost 5 bases to trimming and J lost 3 bases, with 19 bases between them. CDR1 SGHAT and CDR2 FQDESV come from the germline V gene (reference sequence). Complete variable domain (other parts from reference TRBV11-1 and TRBJ1-1): EAEVAQSPRYKITEKSQAVAFWCDPISGHATLYWYRQILGQGPELLVQFQDESVVDDSQLPKDRFSAERLKGVDSTLKIQPAELGDSAMYLCASSRTLWGPDTEAFFGQGTRLTVV.

The chain carries TRBV3-1 (or the pseudogene TRBV3-2) and TRBJ1-6; D gene uncertain. The V end was cut by 1 base, the J end by 5 bases, with 9 bases between. The V gene's germline CDR1 is LGHDT and CDR2 YNNKEL (reference sequence). The CDR3 is 15 residues long. The DNA of the CDR3 is TGTGCCAGCAGCCAAGGCGGGAGCAATAATTCACCCCTCCACTTT. Translating it yields CASSQGGSNNSPLHF.

V gene TRBV28 combines with J gene TRBJ1-2; D may be TRBD1 (5 bases). The CDR3 has 16 residues. Germline lookup yields CDR1 MDHEN and CDR2 SYDVKM. V lost 3 bases and J 7 bases, leaving 21 bases between the germline ends. The CDR3 DNA follows: TGTGCCAGCAGTTTGCTCAGTGGGGGGATCTTTGTTGGCTACACCTTC. Translating gives CASSLLSGGIFVGYTF.

The V and J genes are TRBV19 and TRBJ2-2; 8 nucleotides agree with TRBD1. The CDR3 is made up of 15 amino acids. CDR1 and CDR2 from the germline V gene are LNHDA and SQIVND (reference sequence). V lost 9 bases and J lost 7; bases outside the gene matches: 13. CDR3 residues: CASYRTGRVGGELFF. For the CDR3, the DNA is TGTGCCAGCTATCGGACAGGGAGAGTTGGCGGGGAGCTGTTTTTT.

The chain joins TRBV7-9 to TRBJ1-5; 9 nucleotides align to TRBD1. The CDR3 is made up of 14 amino acids. V was pared by 8 bases and J by 3 bases, with 5 bases of the junction left unmatched. CDR1 is SEHNR, CDR2 FQNEAQ, per germline (reference sequence). The DNA of the CDR3 is TGTGCCAGCTCTACAGGGGGCCACAATCAGCCCCAGCATTTT. It is translated as CASSTGGHNQPQHF.

In this sample, this clone turned up a few times. This chain joins TRBV28 and TRBJ1-1; TRBD1 matches 8 bases. Germline V gives CDR1 MDHEN, CDR2 SYDVKM. V lost 5 bases, J lost 10 bases, and 9 bases stayed unmatched. The CDR3 covers 13 residues. The CDR3 protein is CASSPGDRPGAFF. The CDR3 DNA reads as TGTGCCAGCAGTCCAGGGGACAGGCCGGGAGCTTTCTTT.

This clone was observed once. The chain carries TRBV5-1 and TRBJ2-1; 12 nucleotides align to TRBD1. V dropped 4 bases and J dropped 7; count of bases not matched to a gene: 12. CDR1 and CDR2 (germline): SGHRS, YFSETQ. The CDR3 runs 17 residues. The CDR3 sequence: CASSPSPGTGGWNEQFF. The CDR3 coding sequence is TGCGCCAGCAGCCCTTCGCCCGGGACAGGGGGCTGGAATGAGCAGTTCTTC.

This chain connects TRBV3-1 (or the pseudogene TRBV3-2) to TRBJ2-7; D possibly corresponds to TRBD1 (7 bases). V gave up 1 base and J gave up 12 bases, with 10 bases separating them. Germline lookup yields CDR1 LGHDT and CDR2 YNNKEL (reference sequence). The CDR3 is 11 residues long. CDR3 coding DNA: TGTGCCAGCAGCCAAGGACAGGGACTGTACTTC. Translation gives CASSQGQGLYF.

The chain combines TRBV28 with TRBJ2-1, with 12 bases fitting TRBD2. CDR1 and CDR2 from the germline V gene are MDHEN and SYDVKM. The CDR3 runs to 16 residues. J lost 9 bases, V lost 1 base, and 7 bases had no gene match. CDR3 region: CASSLYPSGGATEQFF. The CDR3 DNA follows: TGTGCCAGCAGTTTATACCCTAGCGGGGGGGCCACTGAGCAGTTCTTC.